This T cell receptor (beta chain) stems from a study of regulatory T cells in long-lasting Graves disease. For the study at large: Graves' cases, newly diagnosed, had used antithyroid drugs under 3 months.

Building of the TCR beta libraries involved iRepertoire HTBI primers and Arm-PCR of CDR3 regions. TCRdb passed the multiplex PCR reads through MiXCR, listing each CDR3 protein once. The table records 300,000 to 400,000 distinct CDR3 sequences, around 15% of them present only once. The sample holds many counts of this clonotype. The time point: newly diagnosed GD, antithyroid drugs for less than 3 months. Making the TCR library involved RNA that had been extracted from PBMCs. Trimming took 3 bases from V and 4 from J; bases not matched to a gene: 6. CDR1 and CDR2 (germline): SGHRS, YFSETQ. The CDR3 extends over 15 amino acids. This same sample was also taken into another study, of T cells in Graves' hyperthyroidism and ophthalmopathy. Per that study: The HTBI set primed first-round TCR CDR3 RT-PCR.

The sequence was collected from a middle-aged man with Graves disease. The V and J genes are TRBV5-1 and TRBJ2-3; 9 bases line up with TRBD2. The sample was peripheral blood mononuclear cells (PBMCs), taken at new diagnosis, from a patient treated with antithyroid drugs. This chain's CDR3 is CASSSGTSSADTQYF. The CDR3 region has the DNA TGCGCCAGCAGCTCCGGGACTAGCAGTGCAGATACGCAGTATTTT.